This TCR beta chain came from a study of blood T cell repertoires in COVID-19. Study at large: Donors in the United States, Italy and Spain gave samples during acute or convalescent COVID-19.

This CDR3 region has 18 residues. Some clones are missing from TCRdb's copy, which holds only in-frame ones; the method was immunoSEQ multiplex PCR. This sample carries roughly 100,000 clones, approximately 89% of them seen once, and the ten largest clones take around 20%. This clonotype was obtained from a human donor in a cohort sampled during active COVID-19. The J gene is TRBJ1-5, the V gene TRBV21-1; the D call of TRBD1 is as the table states it, not checked on the DNA. TRBV21-1 is reported as a pseudogene. Sequencing input: peripheral blood. CDR3 coding DNA: TGTGCCAGCAGCAAGGTTCGGGACAGGGGGCGACCCAATCAGCCCCAGCATTTT. Translating it yields CASSKVRDRGRPNQPQHF.